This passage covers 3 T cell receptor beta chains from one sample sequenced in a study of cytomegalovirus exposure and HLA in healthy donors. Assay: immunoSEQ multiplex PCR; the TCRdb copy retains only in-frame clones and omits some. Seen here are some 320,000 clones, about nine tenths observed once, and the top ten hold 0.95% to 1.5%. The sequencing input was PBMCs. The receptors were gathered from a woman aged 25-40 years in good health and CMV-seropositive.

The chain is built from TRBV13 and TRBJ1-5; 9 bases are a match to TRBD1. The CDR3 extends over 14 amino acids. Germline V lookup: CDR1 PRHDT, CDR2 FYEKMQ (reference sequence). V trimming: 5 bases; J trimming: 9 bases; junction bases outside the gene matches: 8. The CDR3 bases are TGTGCCAGCAGCCTGGACAGGGGTCGAGGGCCCCAGCATTTT. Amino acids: CASSLDRGRGPQHF.

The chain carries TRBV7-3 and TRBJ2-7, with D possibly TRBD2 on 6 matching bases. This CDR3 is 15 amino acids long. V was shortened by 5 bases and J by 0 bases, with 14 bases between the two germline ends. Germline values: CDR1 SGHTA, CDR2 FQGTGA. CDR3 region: CASSPGRGLSYEQYF. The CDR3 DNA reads TGTGCCAGCAGCCCAGGGCGGGGTCTCTCCTACGAGCAGTACTTC.

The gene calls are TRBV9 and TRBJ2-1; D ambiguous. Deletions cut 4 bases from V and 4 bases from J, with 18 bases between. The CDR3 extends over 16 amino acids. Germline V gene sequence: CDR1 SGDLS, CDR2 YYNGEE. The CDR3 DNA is TGTGCCAGCAGCTCCCACCAGGTTTCTCCGTACAATGAGCAGTTCTTC. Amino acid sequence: CASSSHQVSPYNEQFF.